The sequence of this T cell receptor beta chain was determined in a study of identical twins. Unique molecular identifiers were present on the cDNA, which also gained a universal primer site by template switching. MiXCR, applied by TCRdb to the 5' RACE reads, yields one record per CDR3 protein. The profile shows fewer than 900,000 distinct CDR3 sequences, roughly 20% of them singletons. Germline-derived CDR1 and CDR2 are DFQATT and SNEGSKA (reference sequence). The CDR3 totals 15 residues. V dropped 0 bases and J dropped 5 bases, with 16 bases sitting between them. This clonotype was counted between two and nine times. These same data were also listed under a study on T cells expressing NK-cell markers. That paper states: These clonotypes also led the CD3+CD56-NKG2C+ fraction in a handful of donors.

Sequenced: PBMCs. This TCR came from a woman younger than 35 in good health. The genes are TRBV20-1 and TRBJ2-5, with D perhaps TRBD2 (6 bases). This CDR3 reads CSARDPRDFQETQYF. The CDR3 DNA follows: TGCAGTGCTAGAGACCCCCGGGACTTCCAGGAGACCCAGTACTTC.